The rows below give T cell receptor beta chains drawn from one sample of a study of T cells in Graves' hyperthyroidism and ophthalmopathy. A single record per CDR3 protein comes from TCRdb applying MiXCR to the multiplex PCR reads. The profile shows about 700,000 distinct CDR3 sequences, 14% of them singletons. Input material: blood. These receptors originate from a woman under 30 with Graves' hyperthyroidism. The CDR3 runs from the conserved cysteine through the conserved F or W. The D gene is left open where the match is weak. The size entry is marked missing in some rows and otherwise reads once, few, many or a size class.

J gene | clone size | V gene | D gene | CDR3 DNA | CDR3 protein
TRBJ2-1 | NA | TRBV12-3/TRBV12-4 | TRBD2 | TGTGCCAGCAGTTTAGGAGCTAGCGGGTCCTACAATGAGCAGCTCTTC | CASSLGASGSYNEQLF
TRBJ2-7 | NA | TRBV4-1 | NA | TGCGCCAGCAGCCACTCAGGGGAGCAGTACTTC | CASSHSGEQYF
TRBJ1-5 | NA | TRBV20-1 | TRBD1 | TGCAGTGCCCGAGGGGAGGGGGCTAGCAATCAGCCCCAGCATTTT | CSARGEGASNQPQHF
TRBJ2-3 | many | TRBV18 | TRBD2 | TGTGCCAGCTCACCAGGGGGAGCGGGACTCGGTACGCAGTATTTT | CASSPGGAGLGTQYF
TRBJ2-5 | once | TRBV15 | TRBD2 | TGTGCCACCAGCAGAGATTTACGGGGGGGGGAGACCCAGTACTTC | CATSRDLRGGETQYF
TRBJ2-5 | NA | TRBV20-1 | TRBD2 | TGCAGTGCTAGGGGGGGACTAGCGGGACGTCAAGAGACCCAGTACTTC | CSARGGLAGRQETQYF
TRBJ1-2 | few | TRBV28 | NA | TGTGCCAGCAGTTTATTTGTCGCAGTTACAAGAAATGGCTACACCTTC | CASSLFVAVTRNGYTF
TRBJ2-1 | NA | TRBV2 | NA | TGTGCCAGCAAAGGGACGGACTATAACAATGAGCAGTTCTTC | CASKGTDYNNEQFF
TRBJ2-1 | NA | TRBV19 | TRBD1 | TGTGCCAGTAATATTTGGACAGGGGGCTCCTACAATGAGCAGTTCTTC | CASNIWTGGSYNEQFF
TRBJ1-4 | few | TRBV5-5 | NA | TGTGCCAGCAGCTTGTGGGGAGTTGGTGAAAAACTGTTTTTT | CASSLWGVGEKLFF
TRBJ2-1 | many | TRBV13 | NA | TGTGCCAGCAGCACGCGTAGGCAGGGGGGTGAGCAGTTCTTC | CASSTRRQGGEQFF
TRBJ2-1 | many | TRBV2 | NA | TGTGCCAGCAGGAAGGAGTATGATTACAATGAGCAGTTCTTC | CASRKEYDYNEQFF
TRBJ1-2 | NA | TRBV27 | TRBD1 | TGTGCCGGCAGAGGGACAGGGAACTATGGCTACACCTTC | CAGRGTGNYGYTF
TRBJ2-1 | few | TRBV2 | NA | TGTGCCAGCAGACGAGACAGGGAGGCCTACGATGAGCAGTTCTTC | CASRRDREAYDEQFF
TRBJ2-6 | NA | TRBV15 | NA | TGTGCCACCAGCAGCCTGGGTCTTGGGGTCGGGGCCAACGTCCTGACTTTC | CATSSLGLGVGANVLTF
TRBJ2-7 | many | TRBV30 | TRBD2 | TGTGCCTGGACGGGCGGGAGGGCCAACGAGCAGTACTTC | CAWTGGRANEQYF
TRBJ1-2 | few | TRBV19 | TRBD1 | TGTGCCACGAAACTGGACAGGAGCAACTATGGCTACACCTTC | CATKLDRSNYGYTF
TRBJ2-7 | NA | TRBV29-1 | NA | TGCAGCGTTGCGGCAGGCCGGCCCTACGAGCAGTACTTC | CSVAAGRPYEQYF
TRBJ2-4 | NA | TRBV6-1 | NA | TGTGCCAGCAGTAGGTACGGCGAAGCCAAAAACATTCAGTACTTC | CASSRYGEAKNIQYF
TRBJ2-3 | NA | TRBV29-1 | TRBD2 | TGCAGCGTTGAAGGGGACTATTCTGGAGCGGGAGCGGCAGATACGCAGTATTTT | CSVEGDYSGAGAADTQYF
TRBJ2-5 | NA | TRBV15 | NA | TGTGCCACCAGCAGGATAGCGGAAATTCAAGAGACCCAGTACTTC | CATSRIAEIQETQYF
TRBJ2-3 | many | TRBV4-2 | NA | TGTGCCAGCAGCCCCCCGACTAGGGGGCGCATCACAGATACGCAGTATTTT | CASSPPTRGRITDTQYF
TRBJ2-1 | NA | TRBV6-2/TRBV6-3 | NA | TGTGCCAGCAGGCTCGGGGTCCCCTACAATGAGCAGTTCTTC | CASRLGVPYNEQFF
TRBJ1-1 | many | TRBV5-5 | NA | TGTGCCAGCAGCTTGTACCGGGAGACAGAAGCTTTCTTT | CASSLYRETEAFF
TRBJ2-7 | NA | TRBV6-1 | TRBD1 | TGTGCCAGCAGTGAAGCACGGACAGGGACGTCTTACGAGCAGTACTTC | CASSEARTGTSYEQYF
TRBJ2-1 | NA | TRBV4-3 | TRBD2 | TGCGCCAGCAGCCAGGACCCGGGGAGGGCCAATGAGCAGTTCTTC | CASSQDPGRANEQFF
TRBJ2-7 | NA | TRBV28 | TRBD1 | TGTGCCAGCAGTTTAATGGCGGGACAGGAGATATCCTACGAGCAGTACTTC | CASSLMAGQEISYEQYF
TRBJ2-7 | many | TRBV28 | NA | TGTGCCAGCGGCAAGTCGTGGGTTGCGGCCTACGAGCAGTACTTC | CASGKSWVAAYEQYF
TRBJ2-1 | NA | TRBV20-1 | NA | TGCAGTGCTAGTGATACAGACGTGAATGAGCAGTTCTTC | CSASDTDVNEQFF
TRBJ2-3 | NA | TRBV11-3 | NA | TGTGCCAGCAGCTTAGCCCCTGGACAGTCCACAGATACGCAGTATTTT | CASSLAPGQSTDTQYF
TRBJ2-1 | NA | TRBV3-1 | NA | TGTGCCAGCAGCCATTACACGAGGTCGGCCTACAATGAGCAGTTCTTC | CASSHYTRSAYNEQFF
TRBJ2-7 | many | TRBV11-2 | NA | TGTGCCAGCAGGTCCATTCGGCAATACGAGCAGTACTTC | CASRSIRQYEQYF
TRBJ1-1 | few | TRBV18 | TRBD1 | TGTGCCAGCTCACGACAGGGAAAGGACACTGAAGCTTTCTTT | CASSRQGKDTEAFF
TRBJ1-1 | few | TRBV27 | NA | TGTGCCAGCAGTTTCGCGGGGTGGACGACTGAAGCTTTCTTT | CASSFAGWTTEAFF
TRBJ2-7 | NA | TRBV27 | TRBD2 | TGTGCCAGCGGGCCAGCGGGAGGCGTCGAGCAGTACTTC | CASGPAGGVEQYF
TRBJ2-5 | many | TRBV5-1 | NA | TGCGCCAGCAGCTTGGGCAACAGGATGGAGACCCAGTACTTC | CASSLGNRMETQYF
TRBJ2-3 | many | TRBV2 | NA | TGTGCCAGCAGTACTTACGATACGCAGTATTTT | CASSTYDTQYF
TRBJ2-7 | many | TRBV11-2 | NA | TGTGCCAGCAGCTTATTAGCCGTTACCTACGAGCAGTACTTC | CASSLLAVTYEQYF
TRBJ1-1 | few | TRBV6-7 | NA | TGTGCCAGCAGGGATAGACCCGGAGAAATCAACACTGAAGCTTTCTTT | CASRDRPGEINTEAFF
TRBJ2-3 | NA | TRBV7-3 | TRBD2 | TGTGCCAGCAGCCCCCGGGCTAGCGGGAGCACAGATACGCAGTATTTT | CASSPRASGSTDTQYF
TRBJ1-1 | many | TRBV5-4 | TRBD1 | TGTGCCAGCAGCCGAGGGGGACAGGGCGGCACTGAAGCTTTCTTT | CASSRGGQGGTEAFF
TRBJ2-5 | many | TRBV28 | NA | TGTGCCAGCGGCAGGCGGCCCGAAGAGACCCAGTACTTC | CASGRRPEETQYF